A single sample gave rise to the 23 T cell receptor beta chains below, sequenced in a study of T cell responses to AZD1222 COVID-19 vaccine. Profiling relied on immunoSEQ multiplex PCR, and the TCRdb table lists in-frame clones only, not all of them. The data show around 180,000 clones, 90% to 95% seen once. The material sequenced was peripheral blood, taken on day 0 of AZD1222 vaccination. These receptors all stem from an adult in good health.

This clone was counted a single time. CDR3 sequence: CASSLYPGADEQYF. In nucleotides, the CDR3 is TGTGCCAGCAGCTTATACCCAGGGGCAGACGAGCAGTACTTC. The rearrangement links TRBV7-2 to TRBJ2-7, with a weak D call TRBD1 (6 bases). Germline V gene data show CDR1 as SGHTA and CDR2 as FQGNSA. Trimming removed 2 bases at V and 5 bases at J, with 13 bases between. This CDR3 spans 14 amino acids.

This chain links TRBV24-1 with TRBJ2-7; the D is unclear. The CDR3 loop spans 14 amino acids. V lost 3 bases, J lost 2 bases, and 10 bases lay in between. Germline CDR1 reads KGHDR; CDR2 reads SFDVKD. The CDR3 reads CATSDTGHTYEQYF. DNA for the CDR3: TGTGCCACCAGTGATACTGGGCATACCTACGAGCAGTACTTC.

The chain is built from TRBV19 and TRBJ1-5; tentative D call: TRBD1 (5 bases). The CDR3 is made up of 13 amino acids. The V end lost 7 bases, the J end lost 4 bases, and 11 bases lay between the germline ends. Germline V CDR1 and CDR2: LNHDA, SQIVND (reference sequence). CDR3 coding DNA: TGTGCCAGTACTCGACCAGGGAATCAGCCCCAGCATTTT. Translating it yields CASTRPGNQPQHF.

J is TRBJ2-5 and V is TRBV5-4, with 9 positions matching TRBD1. The germline V gene has CDR1 SGHNT and CDR2 YYREEE (reference sequence). Trimming cost V 0 bases and J 5 bases; bases outside gene matches: 5. The CDR3 spans 15 residues. The CDR3 loop is CASSLGDRAQETQYF. Here the CDR3 DNA reads TGTGCCAGCAGCTTGGGGGACAGGGCTCAGGAGACCCAGTACTTC.

This clone was recorded a few times. CDR3 sequence: CASSISWGGTGANVLTF. The CDR3 nucleotides are TGTGCCAGTAGTATCTCTTGGGGAGGAACTGGGGCCAACGTCCTGACTTTC. J is TRBJ2-6 and V is TRBV19, with D possibly matching TRBD2 (6 bases). Looked up from germline, CDR1 is LNHDA and CDR2 is SQIVND (reference sequence). Between the trimmed V and J ends, which lost 3 bases and 2 bases, there was a span of 14 bases. This CDR3 has 17 amino acids.

J is TRBJ2-1 and V is TRBV12-3 or TRBV12-4; tentative D call: TRBD2 (5 bases). The germline V and J ends were trimmed by 6 bases and 6 bases, with 12 bases remaining between them. There are 13 residues in the CDR3. The CDR3 sequence is CASSRFGINEQFF. As DNA, the CDR3 is TGTGCCAGCAGCCGATTCGGGATCAATGAGCAGTTCTTC.

The chain employs TRBV5-5 and TRBJ1-1, with TRBD1 as a possible D gene (5 bases). V lost 6 bases, J lost 1 base, and 16 bases lay in between. Looked up from germline, CDR1 is SGHKS and CDR2 is YYEKEE (reference sequence). CDR3 length equals 15 residues. CDR3 bases: TGTGCCAGCATCCTAGGGGTAGCTACGAACACTGAAGCTTTCTTT. It yields the protein CASILGVATNTEAFF.

The rearrangement uses TRBV9 and TRBJ2-1; possible D gene TRBD2, 6 bases. This CDR3 contains 16 residues. Germline V gene sequence: CDR1 SGDLS, CDR2 YYNGEE. V was pared by 4 bases and J by 0 bases, with 14 bases between. CDR3 sequence (DNA): TGTGCCAGCAGCCAAAGGCTTAGCGGCTCCTACAATGAGCAGTTCTTC. This codes for CASSQRLSGSYNEQFF.

V gene TRBV19 combines with J gene TRBJ1-5, with a weak D call TRBD1 (5 bases). Per germline, CDR1 LNHDA and CDR2 SQIVND (reference sequence). Trimming removed 2 bases at V and 5 bases at J, with 13 bases between. This CDR3 comprises 15 residues. CDR3 protein: CASSILTVHYQPQHF. CDR3 nucleotide sequence: TGTGCCAGTAGTATACTGACAGTACATTATCAGCCCCAGCATTTT.

In this sample, this clone turned up once. This chain uses TRBV7-9 with TRBJ1-1; 7 bases align to TRBD1. This CDR3 has 14 amino acids. The V gene end was trimmed by 6 bases and the J gene end by 5 bases; junction bases not matched to a gene: 9. Germline V gives CDR1 SEHNR, CDR2 FQNEAQ (reference sequence). CDR3 in DNA: TGTGCCAGCAGTCCATACAGGGGAAATACTGAAGCTTTCTTT. Amino acid sequence: CASSPYRGNTEAFF.

J is TRBJ2-2 and V is TRBV7-9, with TRBD1 matching 8 bases. Germline V CDR1 and CDR2: SEHNR, FQNEAQ (reference sequence). The CDR3 contains 15 residues. V was clipped by 4 bases and J by 4 bases; unmatched bases: 5. DNA for the CDR3: TGTGCCAGCAGCTCGGACAGGGAAGGCACCGGGGAGCTGTTTTTT. Its translation: CASSSDREGTGELFF.

The V and J genes are TRBV10-2 and TRBJ1-1; no definite D call. Germline lookup yields CDR1 WSHSY and CDR2 SAAADI. The CDR3 totals 12 residues. V gave up 6 bases and J gave up 5 bases, with 10 bases separating them. The CDR3 reads CASRPGGTEAFF. The CDR3 region has the DNA TGCGCCAGCAGGCCCGGTGGTACTGAAGCTTTCTTT.

Only one count was recorded for this clone. V and J are TRBV6-5 and TRBJ2-5; a weak D match, TRBD2 (6 bases). Trimming left V 8 bases short and J 7 bases short, with 17 bases between. CDR1 and CDR2 (germline): MNHEY, SVGAGI. This CDR3 is built from 13 residues. The chain's CDR3 is CASAGGAVTTQYF. The DNA for the CDR3 is TGTGCCAGCGCCGGGGGAGCGGTAACGACCCAGTACTTC.

The genes are TRBV29-1 and TRBJ1-4, with 12 bases identical to TRBD1. V shed 7 bases and J 2 bases; nucleotides not matched to a gene: 5. This CDR3 region has 15 residues. Germline V lookup: CDR1 SQVTM, CDR2 ANQGSEA. CDR3 region: CSASGTGGTNEKLFF. The CDR3 DNA reads TGCAGCGCCTCCGGGACAGGGGGCACTAATGAAAAACTGTTTTTT.

The CDR3 DNA is TGTGCCAGCAGCCCGTGGGGCACTGAAGCTTTCTTT. It is translated as CASSPWGTEAFF. The chain joins TRBV12-3 or TRBV12-4 to TRBJ1-1; D remains unclear. The CDR3 contains 12 residues. Trimming removed 6 bases at V and 4 bases at J, with 9 bases between.

This rearrangement joins TRBV7-9 to TRBJ2-5, with 7 bases aligning to TRBD1. The CDR3 totals 14 residues. The ends lost 5 bases at V and 5 bases at J; junction bases unmatched: 8. Looked up from germline, CDR1 is SEHNR and CDR2 is FQNEAQ (reference sequence). CDR3 coding DNA: TGTGCCAGCAGCCTGAACAGGGGTTGGGAGACCCAGTACTTC. Amino acid sequence: CASSLNRGWETQYF.

This chain connects TRBV28 to TRBJ2-3; the D gene could be TRBD1 or TRBD2 (7 bases each). CDR3 length equals 13 residues. Trimming pared 7 bases from V and 6 bases from J, leaving 14 bases between. From germline, CDR1 is MDHEN and CDR2 SYDVKM. The CDR3 is CASKRQGGDTQYF. The CDR3 nucleotides are TGTGCCAGCAAGCGACAGGGAGGGGATACGCAGTATTTT.

The chain is built from TRBV5-6 and TRBJ1-1; perhaps TRBD1 as D (6 bases). V was cut by 0 bases and J by 2 bases, with 11 bases left in between. The V gene's germline CDR1 is SGHDT and CDR2 YYEEEE. The CDR3 is 15 residues long. CDR3 loop: CASSLAGGPNTEAFF. The CDR3, as DNA: TGTGCCAGCAGCTTGGCGGGGGGGCCAAACACTGAAGCTTTCTTT.

The chain has TRBV18 and TRBJ2-7, with D possibly TRBD1 on 5 matching bases. This CDR3 is built from 14 residues. The V and J ends lost 2 bases and 0 bases respectively, with 8 bases between them. Germline V lookup: CDR1 KGHSH, CDR2 LQKENI. The CDR3 nucleotides read TGTGCCAGCTCACCATCCGGACACTCCTACGAGCAGTACTTC. Residues: CASSPSGHSYEQYF.

The chain uses TRBV7-3 and TRBJ2-3; tentatively, D is TRBD2 (7 bases). Germline loops: CDR1 SGHTA, CDR2 FQGTGA. This CDR3 has 15 residues. Trimming pared 3 bases from V and 5 bases from J, leaving 15 bases between. CDR3 nucleotide sequence: TGTGCCAGCAGCTTTAGGGGGGGCTATGGAGATACGCAGTATTTT. This encodes CASSFRGGYGDTQYF. Using reference TRBV7-3 and TRBJ2-3 for the parts outside the CDR3, the full variable domain is GAGVSQTPSNKVTEKGKYVELRCDPISGHTALYWYRQSLGQGPEFLIYFQGTGAADDSGLPNDRFFAVRPEGSVSTLKIQRTERGDSAVYLCASSFRGGYGDTQYFGPGTRLTVL.

The chain employs TRBV6-5 and TRBJ2-5; no clear D. The V gene's germline CDR1 is MNHEY and CDR2 SVGAGI. This CDR3 has 16 amino acids. With 0 bases removed from V and 1 base from J, the gap between germline ends came to 12 bases. The CDR3, as DNA: TGTGCCAGCAGTTACTCCCCGGTGGGCCCCCAAGAGACCCAGTACTTC. Encoded protein: CASSYSPVGPQETQYF.

The V call is TRBV10-3, the J call TRBJ2-1; TRBD2 is a possible D gene (6 bases). CDR1 and CDR2 from the germline V gene are ENHRY and SYGVKD. Between the trimmed V and J ends, which lost 3 bases and 0 bases, there was a span of 6 bases. The CDR3 totals 14 residues. CDR3 sequence (DNA): TGTGCCATCAGTGACGGGAGCTCCTACAATGAGCAGTTCTTC. Translated: CAISDGSSYNEQFF.

The J gene is TRBJ1-6, the V gene TRBV20-1; the D is unclear. The CDR3 has 11 residues. From germline, CDR1 is DFQATT and CDR2 SNEGSKA (reference sequence). Trimming pared 0 bases from V and 10 bases from J, leaving 4 bases between. CDR3 in DNA: TGCAGTGCTAGAGAGGGGTCACCCCTCCACTTT. It codes for CSAREGSPLHF.